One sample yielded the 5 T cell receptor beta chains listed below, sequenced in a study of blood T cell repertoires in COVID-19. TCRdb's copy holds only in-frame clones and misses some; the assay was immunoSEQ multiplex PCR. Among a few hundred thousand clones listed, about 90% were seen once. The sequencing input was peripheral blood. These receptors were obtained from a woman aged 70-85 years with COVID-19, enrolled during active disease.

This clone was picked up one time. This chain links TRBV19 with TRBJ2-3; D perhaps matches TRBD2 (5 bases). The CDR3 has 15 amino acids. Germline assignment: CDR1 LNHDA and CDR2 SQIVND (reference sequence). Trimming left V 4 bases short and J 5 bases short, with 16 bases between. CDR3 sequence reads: CASSTLAAGGDTQYF. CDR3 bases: TGTGCCAGTAGTACTCTAGCAGCAGGTGGAGATACGCAGTATTTT.

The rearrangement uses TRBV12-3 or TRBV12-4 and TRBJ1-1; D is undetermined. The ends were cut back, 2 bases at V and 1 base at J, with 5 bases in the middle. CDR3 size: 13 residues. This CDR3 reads CASSLQENTEAFF. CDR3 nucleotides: TGTGCCAGCAGTTTACAGGAGAACACTGAAGCTTTCTTT.

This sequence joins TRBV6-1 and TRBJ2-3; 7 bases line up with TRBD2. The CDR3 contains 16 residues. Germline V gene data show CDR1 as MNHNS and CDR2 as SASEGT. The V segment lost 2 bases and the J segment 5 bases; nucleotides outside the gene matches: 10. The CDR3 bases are TGTGCCAGCAGTGAATTAGTAAGGCGGGAGATAGATACGCAGTATTTT. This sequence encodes CASSELVRREIDTQYF.

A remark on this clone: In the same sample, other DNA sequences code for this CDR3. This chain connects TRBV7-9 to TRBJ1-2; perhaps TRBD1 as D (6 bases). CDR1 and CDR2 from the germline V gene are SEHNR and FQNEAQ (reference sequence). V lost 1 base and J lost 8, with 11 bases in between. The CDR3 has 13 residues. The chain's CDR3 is CASSLGSGGGYTF. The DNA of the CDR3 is TGTGCCAGCAGCTTAGGCTCGGGGGGCGGCTACACCTTC.

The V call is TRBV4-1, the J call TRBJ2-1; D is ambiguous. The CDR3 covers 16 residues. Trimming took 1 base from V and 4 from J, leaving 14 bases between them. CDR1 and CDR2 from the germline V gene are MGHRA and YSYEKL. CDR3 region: CASSQGFAELYNEQFF. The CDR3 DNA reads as TGCGCCAGCAGCCAAGGCTTCGCGGAACTATACAATGAGCAGTTCTTC.